A selection of T cell receptor beta chains follows, all from one sample in a study of pediatric ulcerative colitis. Sequenced by immunoSEQ multiplex PCR; TCRdb stores in-frame clones only, minus some. The sample holds about 35,000 clones, about 81% seen once. The source material was gut tissue. Receptors were obtained from a boy under 18 with mild ulcerative colitis. Both conserved end residues are part of each CDR3. A D gene is named only where the DNA matches it firmly. The size of a clone is reported for some rows only, either as once, few or many, or as a class for expanded clones.

J gene,CDR3 length,clone size,V gene,D gene,CDR3 protein,CDR3 DNA
TRBJ2-5,15,-,TRBV9,-,CASSVLRPNQETQYF,TGTGCCAGCAGCGTACTTCGGCCGAACCAAGAGACCCAGTACTTC
TRBJ2-4,15,-,TRBV4-2,-,CASSQVGDSKNIQYF,TGTGCCAGCAGCCAAGTAGGAGACAGCAAAAACATTCAGTACTTC
TRBJ2-5,14,-,TRBV2,-,CASMTRESGETQYF,TGTGCCAGCATGACACGGGAGTCCGGAGAGACCCAGTACTTC
TRBJ2-7,13,-,TRBV6-1,-,CASSEGPLGEQYF,TGTGCCAGCAGTGAAGGGCCCTTAGGCGAGCAGTACTTC
TRBJ2-5,15,-,TRBV19,-,CASSRGLESLWTQYF,TGTGCCAGTAGCCGGGGGCTAGAGAGCTTGTGGACCCAGTACTTC
TRBJ2-5,19,-,TRBV7-3,-,CASSSRAAHWTNEGETQYF,TGTGCCAGCAGCTCGAGGGCAGCCCATTGGACGAACGAAGGGGAGACCCAGTACTTC
TRBJ1-2,14,-,TRBV7-3,TRBD1,CASSLGGTDYGYTF,TGTGCCAGCAGCTTAGGGGGGACAGACTATGGCTACACCTTC
TRBJ1-2,17,-,TRBV4-2,-,CASSQEEAGAFGYGYTF,TGTGCCAGCAGCCAAGAAGAGGCAGGGGCCTTTGGGTATGGCTACACCTTC
TRBJ1-1,14,-,TRBV5-8,-,CASSLPQENTEAFF,TGTGCCAGCAGCTTGCCACAGGAGAACACTGAAGCTTTCTTT
TRBJ1-2,13,-,TRBV14,-,CASSPGFRWGYTF,TGTGCCAGCAGTCCGGGGTTTCGGTGGGGCTACACCTTC
TRBJ1-1,14,-,TRBV9,-,CASSVYQVEGEAFF,TGTGCCAGCAGCGTCTACCAGGTCGAGGGTGAAGCTTTCTTT
TRBJ1-6,15,few,TRBV11-2,-,CASSLERRYNSPLHF,TGTGCCAGCAGCTTAGAGAGGAGATATAATTCACCCCTCCACTTT
TRBJ2-7,14,few,TRBV18,-,CASSPPKPTREQYF,TGTGCCAGCTCACCTCCCAAACCGACGCGCGAGCAGTACTTC
TRBJ1-1,15,once,TRBV30,TRBD1,CAWKNPDRTNTEAFF,TGTGCCTGGAAGAACCCGGACAGGACGAACACTGAAGCTTTCTTT
TRBJ2-2,13,-,TRBV7-8,-,CASSLPGNGELFF,TGTGCCAGCAGCTTACCAGGGAACGGGGAGCTGTTTTTT
TRBJ2-5,13,once,TRBV5-4,-,CASSLIGQETQYF,TGTGCCAGCAGCTTGATTGGGCAAGAGACCCAGTACTTC
TRBJ1-5,14,-,TRBV14,-,CASSHPGGNQPQHF,TGTGCCAGCAGCCACCCAGGGGGCAATCAGCCCCAGCATTTT
TRBJ1-2,17,once,TRBV5-4,-,CASSPGGETTLRRGYTF,TGTGCCAGCAGCCCGGGAGGGGAAACCACCCTCCGCCGCGGCTACACCTTC
TRBJ2-2,11,-,TRBV6-1,-,CASGPTGELFF,TGTGCCAGCGGGCCAACCGGGGAGCTGTTTTTT
TRBJ1-1,14,medium-sized,TRBV29-1,-,CSVRTRAYDTEAFF,TGCAGCGTTCGCACCCGGGCCTACGACACTGAAGCTTTCTTT
TRBJ1-3,16,-,TRBV4-2,-,CASSQLDGPSGNTIYF,TGTGCCAGCAGCCAACTCGACGGTCCCTCTGGAAACACCATATATTTT
TRBJ2-7,15,-,TRBV4-1,TRBD2,CASSYDTGTTYEQYF,TGCGCCAGCAGTTACGACACTGGGACTACCTACGAGCAGTACTTC
TRBJ2-3,14,-,TRBV5-5,-,CASSLVVGTDTQYF,TGTGCCAGCAGCTTGGTCGTGGGAACAGATACGCAGTATTTT
TRBJ1-1,13,-,TRBV5-1,TRBD1,CASTWDSNTEAFF,TGCGCCAGTACGTGGGACAGCAACACTGAAGCTTTCTTT
TRBJ1-2,15,-,TRBV18,-,CASSPPTRESNGYTF,TGTGCCAGCTCACCACCAACCAGGGAAAGCAATGGCTACACCTTC
TRBJ1-1,17,-,TRBV19,TRBD1,CASSIGPLQGANTEAFF,TGTGCCAGTAGTATAGGGCCCCTACAGGGGGCGAACACTGAAGCTTTCTTT